This TCR beta chain was captured in a study of cytomegalovirus exposure and HLA in healthy donors. Study-level information: Genetic ancestry analysis placed about 76% of the 300 to 500 donors that were genotyped in the Caucasian-associated cluster.

Deletions cut 6 bases from V and 4 bases from J, with 16 bases between. This CDR3 comprises 15 residues. In germline, CDR1 is MNHEY, CDR2 SVGAGI. The PCR employed 60 Vbeta primers together with 13 Jbeta primers. As handled by the study authors: Per a later analysis, the number of unique TCR beta chains was about 78 million, of which 8.5 million to 11 million were shared. The assay was immunoSEQ multiplex PCR, and TCRdb's table has in-frame clones only and misses some. The D gene and trimming were derived from the DNA, and the V and J assignments and clone size from that table. Found here are about 150,000 clones, approximately 78% of them singletons; the top ten hold around 3.1%. Whole-study findings and limits: Associated with HLA alleles at 0.05 false discovery rate in a later analysis were 16,951 TCR beta sequences. Cytomegalovirus association was assigned to approximately 180 TCR beta chains.

With regard to this clone: The antigen remains unidentified.

The sequence derives from a woman between 40 and 50 years old in good health and CMV-seronegative. The sample comprised PBMCs. This sequence joins TRBV6-5 and TRBJ1-3; TRBD1 is a possible D gene (6 bases). The CDR3 bases are TGTGCCAGCAGAAGGGAGGGGGTTGGCGGAAACACCATATATTTT. It specifies CASRREGVGGNTIYF.